This TCR beta chain appears in the sequencing data of a study of blood T cells in healthy people across ages (dated by TCRdb to 2014 to 2015). At the level of the whole study: In model experiments, roughly one uniquely barcoded TCR beta cDNA molecule per two T cells was captured by template switching. To track age-related changes in TCR beta repertoire diversity, the study relied on deep sequencing normalized with unique cDNA molecular identifiers. The donors were divided into four age groups: young (average approximately 16 years), middle-aged (approximately 41), aged (about 62) and long-lived (roughly 86). To avoid experimental bias, donors of different ages were randomly spread across the sequencing lanes. The study analyzed two additional independent replicas of 1 million unique cDNA reads from the same blood draw for two donors, one aged 18 to 29 and one aged 80 or older.

A few counts support this clonotype. Its antigen has not been determined. There are no base qualities to consult, and no much larger clone falls within one base. Libraries were constructed by 5' RACE. This sample was sequenced with an Illumina HiSeq 2500. A second PCR of about 6 to 11 cycles was performed with a sample-barcoded 5' primer and a J-beta primer mix. A unique molecular identifier was introduced onto each TCR beta cDNA molecule by a template-switch 5' adaptor carrying 12 random nucleotides. At least 2.5 million CDR3-containing paired-end reads were obtained from each sample. The Mint cDNA synthesis kit, primed by a TRBC-specific oligonucleotide, was used to synthesize first-strand cDNA from all RNA. Following uracil-DNA glycosylase treatment, all cDNA underwent a first 18-cycle PCR with the universal primers M1SS and BC2_uni_R. The authors processed their data as follows. Each sample was normalized by randomly selecting 1 million high-quality reads, each carrying a distinct molecular identifier. Reads sharing molecular identifiers were discarded rather than binned into consensus sequences. MiTCR, run with a Q25 quality threshold and the strictest error-elimination algorithm, handled CDR3 identification, clonotype clustering and error correction. A nonparametric unseen species model using Euler transformation provided a lower-bound estimate of total TCR beta diversity. TCRdb's own reprocessing of the public reads used fastp at Q25 and MiXCR and kept productive beta chains. Rows with one shared CDR3 protein collapse into an entry with the most common genes and DNA. In this record, the V and J calls reflect TCRdb's handling and not the investigators' own analysis. The sample profile shows 790,000 or so distinct CDR3 sequences; around three fifths of them were found once. The top ten clonotypes cover roughly 26% of the sample.

The roughly 37 donors, aged about 6 to 95 years, were systemically healthy Caucasian individuals from Russia. Each donor gave around 9.5 milliliters of peripheral blood, collected into EDTA-treated Vacutainer tubes. Ficoll-Paque density-gradient centrifugation was used to isolate PBMCs, with at least 6.5 million per sample. Trizol reagent was used to extract total RNA from the PBMCs, yielding at least 5 micrograms per sample. Naive CD45RAhigh/CD27high T cell percentages were measured by flow cytometry on a PBMC aliquot from every donor. Measured from the cysteine to the phenylalanine, the CDR3 is 13 residues long. CDR3 DNA only is kept here, 39 bases in frame from base 1. At the junction V is shortened by 10 bases and J by 10 bases; bases outside the gene matches: 9. From a lookup of the germline V gene, CDR1 and CDR2 are MDHEN and SYDVKM. Paper-wide results and their limitations: The long-lived group showed more naive CD4+ T cells, fewer expanded clones and increased TCR diversity than the aged group, suggesting age selection. Since profiling was done on bulk unsorted PBMCs, naive and antigen-experienced compartments could not be conclusively compared. A strong correlation was found between observed TCR beta diversity and the percentage of naive T cells measured by flow cytometry. Estimates of total diversity from one million sequenced T cells were regarded as lower bounds and underestimates. As age increased, observed TCR beta diversity per million T cells dropped in a roughly linear way, and a significant reduction was already evident by age 40. Because the CMV infection status of the donors was unknown, age-related changes in expanded clonotypes may potentially have been confounded.

The receptor's source is a man aged 40-55 years in good health. Input material: blood. Rearrangement joined TRBV28 to TRBJ1-6; TRBD1 matches 8 bases in the middle. The DNA sequence follows: TGTGCCACCAAGACAGGGGATTACTCACCCCTCCACTTT. This gives the protein CATKTGDYSPLHF.